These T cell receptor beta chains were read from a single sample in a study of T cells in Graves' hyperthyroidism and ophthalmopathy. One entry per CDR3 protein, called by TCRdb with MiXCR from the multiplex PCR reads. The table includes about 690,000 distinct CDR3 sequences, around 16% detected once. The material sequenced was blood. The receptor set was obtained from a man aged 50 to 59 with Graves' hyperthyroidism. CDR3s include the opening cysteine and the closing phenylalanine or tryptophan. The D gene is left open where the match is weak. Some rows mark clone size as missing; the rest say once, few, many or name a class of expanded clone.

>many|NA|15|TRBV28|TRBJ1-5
TGTGCCAGCAGTCAGCAACTGGCTAGCAATCAGCCCCAGCATTTT
CASSQQLASNQPQHF
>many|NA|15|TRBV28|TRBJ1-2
TGTGCCAGCAGCGTGCTCGGGGGCGCCGGCTATGGCTACACCTTC
CASSVLGGAGYGYTF
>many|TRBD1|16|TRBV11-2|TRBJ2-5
TGTGCCAGCAGCTCCATAAAGGGACAGGGAGGCGAGACCCAGTACTTC
CASSSIKGQGGETQYF
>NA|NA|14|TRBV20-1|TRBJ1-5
TGCAGTGCTAGTGCGACAGGTTATAATCAGCCCCAGCATTTT
CSASATGYNQPQHF
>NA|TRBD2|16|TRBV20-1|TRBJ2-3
TGCAGTGCTAGAAGACTAGCGGGAGGGCCGGCAGATACGCAGTATTTT
CSARRLAGGPADTQYF
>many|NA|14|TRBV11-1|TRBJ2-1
TGTGCCAGCAGTTCGACGACGGCTTACGGTGAGCAGTTCTTC
CASSSTTAYGEQFF
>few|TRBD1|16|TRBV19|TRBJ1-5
TGTGCCAGTAGTATAGGGGGGGACAGGGACAATCAGCCCCAGCATTTT
CASSIGGDRDNQPQHF
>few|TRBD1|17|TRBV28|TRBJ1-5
TGTGCCAGCAGTTTGGGGGGGGCAGGGGGGTTGTTGGAGCCCCAGCATTTT
CASSLGGAGGLLEPQHF
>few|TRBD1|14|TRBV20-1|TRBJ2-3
TGCAGTGCTTTGGACAGGGGGCGCGGAGATACGCAGTATTTT
CSALDRGRGDTQYF
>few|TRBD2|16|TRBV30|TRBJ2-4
TGTGCCTGGAGTGGGGAGGGGACGGGGGCCAAAAACATTCAGTACTTC
CAWSGEGTGAKNIQYF
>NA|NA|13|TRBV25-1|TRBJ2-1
TGTGCCACCGAGATGGCGGCCTACAATGAGCAGTTCTTC
CATEMAAYNEQFF
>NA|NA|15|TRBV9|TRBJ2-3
TGTGCCAGCAGCGTAGGACGGGTTAGCACAGATACGCAGTATTTT
CASSVGRVSTDTQYF
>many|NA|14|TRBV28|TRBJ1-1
TGTGCCAGCAGTCTCCCCCGGGACCCCTTTGAAGCTTTCTTT
CASSLPRDPFEAFF
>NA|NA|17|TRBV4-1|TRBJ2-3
TGCGCCAGCAGCCAACTCCTCCCAGCGCACCTAGGGGATACGCAGTATTTT
CASSQLLPAHLGDTQYF
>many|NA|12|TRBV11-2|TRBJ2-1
TGTGCCAGCAGCGCGATCTACAATGAGCAGTTCTTC
CASSAIYNEQFF
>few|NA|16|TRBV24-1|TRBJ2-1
TGTGCCACCAGTGATTTAGGCGGGAAGGAGTCGAGTGAGCAGTTCTTC
CATSDLGGKESSEQFF
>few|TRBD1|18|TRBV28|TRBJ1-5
TGTGCCAGCAGCACAGGCCCCGGGACAGGGGGCAGGCGCCAGCCCCAGCATTTT
CASSTGPGTGGRRQPQHF
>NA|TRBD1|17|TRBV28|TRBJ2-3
TGTGCCAGCACCAACAGGCGGACAGGGATTGCCACAGATACGCAGTATTTT
CASTNRRTGIATDTQYF
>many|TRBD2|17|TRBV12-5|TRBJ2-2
TGTGCTAGTGGTTTTCTCCTAGCGGGGGATAACACCGGGGAGCTGTTTTTT
CASGFLLAGDNTGELFF
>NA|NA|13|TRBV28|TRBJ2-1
TGTGCCAGTGAGAGGGATACCTACAATGAGCAGTTCTTC
CASERDTYNEQFF
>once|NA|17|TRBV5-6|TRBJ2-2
TGTGCCAGCAGCTTGACATACAGCCCTACGGTCACCGGGGAGCTGTTTTTT
CASSLTYSPTVTGELFF
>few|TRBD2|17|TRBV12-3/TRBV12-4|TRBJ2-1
TGTGCCAGCAGTCCCCCCCCGGCTAGCGGGGTATACAATGAGCAGTTCTTC
CASSPPPASGVYNEQFF
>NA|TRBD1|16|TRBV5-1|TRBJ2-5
TGCGCCAGCAGCCCCCTCAGGGGACAGGGCTCGGAGACCCAGTACTTC
CASSPLRGQGSETQYF
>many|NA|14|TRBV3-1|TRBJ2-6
TGTGCCAGCAGCCAAGAAGGTGGGGCCAACGTCCTGACTTTC
CASSQEGGANVLTF
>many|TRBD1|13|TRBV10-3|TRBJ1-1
TGTGCCATCAGACCGGGACAGGGCCCTGAAGCTTTCTTT
CAIRPGQGPEAFF
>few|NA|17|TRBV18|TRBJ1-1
TGTGCCAGCTCACCCCGTCCCGTCGGGCTATGGGAGACTGAAGCTTTCTTT
CASSPRPVGLWETEAFF
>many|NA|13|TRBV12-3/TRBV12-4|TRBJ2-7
TGTGCCAGCAGTCTGCCGCCCCTGAACGAGCAGTACTTC
CASSLPPLNEQYF
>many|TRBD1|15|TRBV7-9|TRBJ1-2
TGTGCCAGCAGCCCCAGTCGCAGGGGGAACTATGGCTACACCTTC
CASSPSRRGNYGYTF
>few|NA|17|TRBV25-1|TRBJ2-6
TGTGCCAGCAGTGAATCAAACAGGCGGTCTGGGGCCAACGTCCTGACTTTC
CASSESNRRSGANVLTF
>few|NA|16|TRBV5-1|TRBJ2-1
TGCGCCAGCAGCTTGGTGCCGGGATTAATGGACGATGAGCAGTTCTTC
CASSLVPGLMDDEQFF
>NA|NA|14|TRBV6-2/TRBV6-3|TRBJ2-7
TGTGCCAACAGTCCTACGGGGAGCTCCTACGAGCAGTACTTC
CANSPTGSSYEQYF
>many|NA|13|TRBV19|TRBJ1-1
TGTGCCAGTAGTAACCGTGTTATCGCTGAAGCTTTCTTT
CASSNRVIAEAFF
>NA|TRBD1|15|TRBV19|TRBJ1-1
TGTGCCAGTAGTCCCGCCGGGACAGGGGTCACTGAAGCTTTCTTT
CASSPAGTGVTEAFF
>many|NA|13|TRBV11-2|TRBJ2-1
TGTGCCAGCAGCTTAATTGCCCACAATGAGCAGTTCTTC
CASSLIAHNEQFF
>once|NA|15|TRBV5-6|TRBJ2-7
TGTGCCAGCAGACACTCATATCGGAGCTCCTACGAGCAGTACTTC
CASRHSYRSSYEQYF
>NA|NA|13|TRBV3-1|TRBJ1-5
TGTGCCAGCAGCCAAGAAGAAGGCCAGCCCCAGCATTTT
CASSQEEGQPQHF
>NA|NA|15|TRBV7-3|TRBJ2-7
TGTGCCAGCAGCCCAAATATGGGACCATCCTACGAGCAGTACTTC
CASSPNMGPSYEQYF
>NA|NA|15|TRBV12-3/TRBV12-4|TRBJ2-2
TGTGCCAGCGCGGCCATGTTGGGGGTAACCGGGGAGCTGTTTTTT
CASAAMLGVTGELFF
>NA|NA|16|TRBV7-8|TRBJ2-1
TGTGCCAGCAGCTTAGTAGGTGCCACCAGGTTACTCGAGCAGTTCTTC
CASSLVGATRLLEQFF